A selection of T cell receptor beta chains follows, all from one sample in a study of blood T cell repertoires in COVID-19. This table comes from immunoSEQ multiplex PCR, and its TCRdb copy is limited to in-frame clones, with some not included. The table lists 55,000 to 65,000 clones, about 87% of them singletons, with 8.3% in the top ten. The sequenced material came from peripheral blood. The receptors were sampled from a human donor with active COVID-19. The donor label of this sample is uncertain. Both conserved end residues are part of each CDR3. The D gene is left open where the match is weak. Size tells how often a clone was seen (once, few, many) or the class of an expanded clone, and some rows leave it out.

clone size: NA; J gene: TRBJ2-7; D gene: NA; V gene: TRBV27; CDR3 DNA: TGTGCCAGCAGTTTATCGAGAGGGTCCTACGAGCAGTACTTC; CDR3 protein: CASSLSRGSYEQYF
clone size: NA; J gene: TRBJ1-1; D gene: NA; V gene: TRBV5-6; CDR3 DNA: TGTGCCAGCAGCTTCGGACTGGGGGGTAACACTGAAGCTTTCTTT; CDR3 protein: CASSFGLGGNTEAFF
clone size: NA; J gene: TRBJ2-3; D gene: NA; V gene: TRBV27; CDR3 DNA: TGTGCCAGCAGACGGAGCGGAGAAGGGCCAGATACGCAGTATTTT; CDR3 protein: CASRRSGEGPDTQYF
clone size: NA; J gene: TRBJ2-1; D gene: TRBD2; V gene: TRBV5-1; CDR3 DNA: TGCGCCAGCTTGGACGGGGGGGGCTATGGAAATGAGCAGTTCTTC; CDR3 protein: CASLDGGGYGNEQFF
clone size: NA; J gene: TRBJ1-6; D gene: TRBD1; V gene: TRBV25-1; CDR3 DNA: TGTGCCAGCAGTCGGACAGGATTCTATAATTCACCCCTCCACTTT; CDR3 protein: CASSRTGFYNSPLHF
clone size: NA; J gene: TRBJ2-1; D gene: NA; V gene: TRBV19; CDR3 DNA: TGTGCCAGTAGTAGAGGCGGGGACTTGGAGCAGTTCTTC; CDR3 protein: CASSRGGDLEQFF
clone size: NA; J gene: TRBJ1-5; D gene: TRBD1; V gene: TRBV28; CDR3 DNA: TGTGCCAGCAGTTTATGGGCCCGACAGGGGGCAGGTCAGCCCCAGCATTTT; CDR3 protein: CASSLWARQGAGQPQHF
clone size: once; J gene: TRBJ2-5; D gene: TRBD1; V gene: TRBV24-1; CDR3 DNA: TGTGCCACACGAGGGACAGAAGAGACCCAGTACTTC; CDR3 protein: CATRGTEETQYF
clone size: once; J gene: TRBJ1-4; D gene: TRBD1; V gene: TRBV19; CDR3 DNA: TGTGCCAGTAGTATAACCGGGACAGGGGGCGCCAGGAGTGAAAAACTGTTTTTT; CDR3 protein: CASSITGTGGARSEKLFF
clone size: NA; J gene: TRBJ2-5; D gene: TRBD2; V gene: TRBV7-9; CDR3 DNA: TGTGCCAGCAGCTACCTAGCGGGGGGGCAAGAGACCCAGTACTTC; CDR3 protein: CASSYLAGGQETQYF
clone size: NA; J gene: TRBJ1-5; D gene: NA; V gene: TRBV5-8; CDR3 DNA: TGTGCCAGCAGCACAGGATACTATCAGCCCCAGCATTTT; CDR3 protein: CASSTGYYQPQHF
clone size: once; J gene: TRBJ2-7; D gene: TRBD1; V gene: TRBV7-9; CDR3 DNA: TGTGCCAGCAGCGGGAATTATCGGGACAGGGGGATAAACGAGCAGTACTTC; CDR3 protein: CASSGNYRDRGINEQYF
clone size: NA; J gene: TRBJ2-6; D gene: NA; V gene: TRBV29-1; CDR3 DNA: TGCAGCGCCGCCGAGCGGGCCTCTGGGGCCAACGTCCTGACTTTC; CDR3 protein: CSAAERASGANVLTF
clone size: NA; J gene: TRBJ2-3; D gene: TRBD1; V gene: TRBV2; CDR3 DNA: TGTGCCAGCAGTGCTCCACAGGGGCCCCTAGCTGTGGGAGAATCCACAGATACGCAGTATTTT; CDR3 protein: CASSAPQGPLAVGESTDTQYF
clone size: NA; J gene: TRBJ2-1; D gene: NA; V gene: TRBV5-1; CDR3 DNA: TGCGCCAGCAGCTTGAACGCGGAGACCAACAATGAGCAGTTCTTC; CDR3 protein: CASSLNAETNNEQFF
clone size: NA; J gene: TRBJ2-7; D gene: NA; V gene: TRBV5-8; CDR3 DNA: TGTGCCAGCAGAGTCCAGGGGTTTAGCTCCTACGAGCAGTACTTC; CDR3 protein: CASRVQGFSSYEQYF
clone size: few; J gene: TRBJ2-7; D gene: TRBD1; V gene: TRBV19; CDR3 DNA: TGTGCCAGTGCACCCACAGGGGGTATAGCGGTCTCCGCCTACGAGCAGTACTTC; CDR3 protein: CASAPTGGIAVSAYEQYF
clone size: NA; J gene: TRBJ2-3; D gene: NA; V gene: TRBV24-1; CDR3 DNA: TGTGCCACCAGTGATTTGAATTGGGCAGAACGCACAGATACGCAGTATTTT; CDR3 protein: CATSDLNWAERTDTQYF
clone size: NA; J gene: TRBJ2-7; D gene: TRBD2; V gene: TRBV9; CDR3 DNA: TGTGCCAGCAGCGTAGATTCTAGCGGCTTCTACGAGCAGTACTTC; CDR3 protein: CASSVDSSGFYEQYF
clone size: NA; J gene: TRBJ2-1; D gene: NA; V gene: TRBV15; CDR3 DNA: TGTGCCACCAGCAGACCTGTCCCGGGGAATGAGCAGTTCTTC; CDR3 protein: CATSRPVPGNEQFF
clone size: NA; J gene: TRBJ2-4; D gene: NA; V gene: TRBV2; CDR3 DNA: TGTGCCAGCAGTGTGGCGGCGCGGTACATTCAGTACTTC; CDR3 protein: CASSVAARYIQYF
clone size: NA; J gene: TRBJ2-1; D gene: NA; V gene: TRBV3-1/TRBV3-2; CDR3 DNA: TGTGCCAGCAGCCAAGCTAGCGCCCTTTACAATGAGCAGTTCTTC; CDR3 protein: CASSQASALYNEQFF
clone size: few; J gene: TRBJ1-2; D gene: NA; V gene: TRBV5-4; CDR3 DNA: TGTGCCAGCAGCTTGGTTCCAGGTTCCTATGGCTACACCTTC; CDR3 protein: CASSLVPGSYGYTF
clone size: NA; J gene: TRBJ2-7; D gene: TRBD1; V gene: TRBV6-2/TRBV6-3; CDR3 DNA: TGTGCCAGCAGTTCGCCGGGACAGGGGGCTTACGAGCAGTACTTC; CDR3 protein: CASSSPGQGAYEQYF
clone size: few; J gene: TRBJ2-1; D gene: NA; V gene: TRBV29-1; CDR3 DNA: TGCAGCGTTGGACAGGAGCAAAATGAGCAGTTCTTC; CDR3 protein: CSVGQEQNEQFF
clone size: NA; J gene: TRBJ2-5; D gene: NA; V gene: TRBV12-3/TRBV12-4; CDR3 DNA: TGTGCCAGCAGTCTGACTGGGGAGACCCAGTACTTC; CDR3 protein: CASSLTGETQYF
clone size: NA; J gene: TRBJ2-7; D gene: TRBD2; V gene: TRBV2; CDR3 DNA: TGTGCCAGCAGACAGGTAGCGGGACCGGCCTACGAGCAGTACTTC; CDR3 protein: CASRQVAGPAYEQYF
clone size: NA; J gene: TRBJ1-2; D gene: TRBD1; V gene: TRBV10-2; CDR3 DNA: TGCGCCAGCAGTGGGACAGGGGGCCTCTATGGCTACACCTTC; CDR3 protein: CASSGTGGLYGYTF
clone size: NA; J gene: TRBJ2-7; D gene: TRBD2; V gene: TRBV6-2/TRBV6-3; CDR3 DNA: TGTGCCAGCAGTTACGGGCTAGCGGACTACGAGCAGTACTTC; CDR3 protein: CASSYGLADYEQYF
clone size: once; J gene: TRBJ2-3; D gene: NA; V gene: TRBV7-9; CDR3 DNA: TGTGCCAGCAGACATAGAGGCAGCACAGATACGCAGTATTTT; CDR3 protein: CASRHRGSTDTQYF
clone size: NA; J gene: TRBJ1-1; D gene: NA; V gene: TRBV4-2; CDR3 DNA: TGTGCCAGCAGCCAATACGGGGGGGGAGGGAGTGACACTGAAGCTTTCTTT; CDR3 protein: CASSQYGGGGSDTEAFF
clone size: NA; J gene: TRBJ1-6; D gene: TRBD1; V gene: TRBV19; CDR3 DNA: TGTGCCAGTAGGAGACAGGGCTATAATTCACCCCTCCACTTT; CDR3 protein: CASRRQGYNSPLHF
clone size: NA; J gene: TRBJ2-3; D gene: NA; V gene: TRBV30; CDR3 DNA: TGTGCCTGGAGTGTCGGGGGGCGGACAGATACGCAGTATTTT; CDR3 protein: CAWSVGGRTDTQYF
clone size: NA; J gene: TRBJ1-1; D gene: TRBD1; V gene: TRBV25-1; CDR3 DNA: TGTGCCAGCAGTGGCGGACAGGAGGTAAACACTGAAGCTTTCTTT; CDR3 protein: CASSGGQEVNTEAFF
clone size: few; J gene: TRBJ1-1; D gene: TRBD1; V gene: TRBV4-3; CDR3 DNA: TGCGCCAGCAGCCAAGGGGGGGACAGGGTTCATGAAGCTTTCTTT; CDR3 protein: CASSQGGDRVHEAFF
clone size: NA; J gene: TRBJ2-7; D gene: TRBD2; V gene: TRBV5-1; CDR3 DNA: TGCGCCAGCAGCTTGGAAGCGGGGGGCTACGAGCAGTACTTC; CDR3 protein: CASSLEAGGYEQYF
clone size: NA; J gene: TRBJ2-1; D gene: NA; V gene: TRBV5-4; CDR3 DNA: TGTGCCAGCAGTCCAAATCCGTTCTTC; CDR3 protein: CASSPNPFF
clone size: NA; J gene: TRBJ2-3; D gene: TRBD2; V gene: TRBV7-7; CDR3 DNA: TGTGCCAGCAGCTCGGGACTAGCGGCCACAGATACGCAGTATTTT; CDR3 protein: CASSSGLAATDTQYF
clone size: NA; J gene: TRBJ2-5; D gene: NA; V gene: TRBV11-2; CDR3 DNA: TGTGCCAGCAGCCTGGATCGGACTATCGTCCAGTACTTC; CDR3 protein: CASSLDRTIVQYF
clone size: NA; J gene: TRBJ1-1; D gene: TRBD1; V gene: TRBV19; CDR3 DNA: TGTGCCAGTAGTATAGGGACAGGGGGCGCGGGGAGCCCCCTGCCTGAAGCTTTCTTT; CDR3 protein: CASSIGTGGAGSPLPEAFF
clone size: NA; J gene: TRBJ2-3; D gene: TRBD2; V gene: TRBV9; CDR3 DNA: TGTGCCAGCAGCGTAGGGGGGGGGACCCTCACAGATACGCAGTATTTT; CDR3 protein: CASSVGGGTLTDTQYF
clone size: NA; J gene: TRBJ2-5; D gene: NA; V gene: TRBV5-1; CDR3 DNA: TGCGCCAGCAGCTCTTTTTTTAGCGGCTCCCAAGAGACCCAGTACTTC; CDR3 protein: CASSSFFSGSQETQYF
clone size: once; J gene: TRBJ1-2; D gene: NA; V gene: TRBV2; CDR3 DNA: TGTGCCAGCAGTGAATTCCCCCCGGAGGGCTACACCTTC; CDR3 protein: CASSEFPPEGYTF
clone size: NA; J gene: TRBJ2-5; D gene: TRBD1; V gene: TRBV18; CDR3 DNA: TGTGCCAGCTCACCGCTACAGGGGAGCGAGACCCAGTACTTC; CDR3 protein: CASSPLQGSETQYF
clone size: NA; J gene: TRBJ1-5; D gene: NA; V gene: TRBV10-3; CDR3 DNA: TGTGCCATCAGTGAGTCGATCGGGGTGAGGGGCAATCAGCCCCAGCATTTT; CDR3 protein: CAISESIGVRGNQPQHF